This TCR beta chain was captured in a study of Graves' ophthalmopathy and Graves' hyperthyroidism. The CDR3 sequence is 16 residues long. Germline V CDR1 and CDR2: KGHSH, LQKENI. J gave up 4 bases and V 4 bases, and 9 bases lay outside the gene matches. Study findings and constraints: Blood also carried most expanded thyroid clonotypes exceeding 0.001 frequency.

RNA served as the template for amplifying TCR beta CDR3 regions. Second-round multiplex PCR came after first-round RT-PCR with HTBI primers. One entry per CDR3 protein results from TCRdb running MiXCR on the multiplex PCR reads. The table records hundreds of thousands of distinct CDR3 sequences, approximately 21% of them present only once. Stable hyperthyroidism denotes an absence of ophthalmopathy throughout 18 months of follow-up. A word on this clonotype: As yet, its antigen is unknown.

This TCR was recovered from a woman in her late teens or twenties with stable Graves' hyperthyroidism. Some clones in this sample may be carry-over from other donors' samples. The rearrangement uses TRBV18 and TRBJ1-5; 8 nucleotides line up with TRBD1. Specimen: peripheral blood. The CDR3 protein is CASSLTNRGTNQPQHF. The CDR3 DNA reads TGTGCCAGCTCACTAACGAACAGGGGGACAAATCAGCCCCAGCATTTT. Full variable domain (outside the CDR3, taken from reference TRBV18 and TRBJ1-5): NAGVMQNPRHLVRRRGQEARLRCSPMKGHSHVYWYRQLPEEGLKFMVYLQKENIIDESGMPKERFSAEFPKEGPSILRIQQVVRGDSAAYFCASSLTNRGTNQPQHFGDGTRLSIL.